The rows below give T cell receptor beta chains drawn from one sample of a study of blood T cell repertoires in COVID-19. Sequencing used immunoSEQ multiplex PCR; TCRdb keeps in-frame clones, though not all of them. Of roughly 220,000 clones listed, approximately 90% are singletons. The sample consisted of peripheral blood. The receptors come from a man aged 25 to 40 who had recovered from COVID-19. The CDR3 runs from the conserved cysteine through the conserved F or W.

J	V	CDR3
TRBJ1-5	TRBV5-1	CASSLWARGYSNQPQHF
TRBJ1-5	TRBV2	CASRAPQGYSNQPQHF
TRBJ2-7	TRBV10-3	CAISESGRGPYEQYF
TRBJ1-1	TRBV6-2/TRBV6-3	CASSLIGVTNTEAFF
TRBJ1-3	TRBV3-1/TRBV3-2	CAIQGGNTIYF
TRBJ2-2	TRBV27	CASSLAGANTGELFF
TRBJ1-4	TRBV12-3/TRBV12-4	CASSYWRQEKLFF
TRBJ1-2	TRBV6-2/TRBV6-3	CASSYAATGYGYTF
TRBJ2-7	TRBV3-1/TRBV3-2	CASSSTSGGVPYEQYF
TRBJ2-2	TRBV7-9	CASSFGRAGLTGELFF
TRBJ2-2	TRBV5-1	CASSSGGLDTGELFF
TRBJ2-5	TRBV14	CASSRRLRETQYF
TRBJ2-4	TRBV5-1	CASSVPGQGDIQYF
TRBJ2-1	TRBV6-5	CASSIGRGEQFF
TRBJ2-1	TRBV19	CASSMKGLAGSSYNEQFF
TRBJ1-1	TRBV7-9	CASSPTTNTEAFF
TRBJ1-1	TRBV3-1/TRBV3-2	CASSQDYVNTEAFF
TRBJ2-5	TRBV5-1	CASSLATHQETQYF
TRBJ1-1	TRBV19	CASSYRGLGNTEAFF
TRBJ1-3	TRBV2	CASRRYPGNTIYF
TRBJ2-5	TRBV7-9	CASSSAGFEGQYF
TRBJ1-1	TRBV5-1	CASSPDSNTEAFF
TRBJ2-3	TRBV6-1	CASSGRDWISTDTQYF
TRBJ1-2	TRBV29-1	CSVTQGITNYGYTF
TRBJ2-1	TRBV6-4	CASRAGGTSYNEQFF